Presented here are 5 T cell receptor beta chains from one specimen sequenced in a study of T cell responses to AZD1222 COVID-19 vaccine. The repertoire was sequenced with immunoSEQ multiplex PCR; TCRdb's copy has only in-frame clones and lacks some. The table shows 95,000 to 110,000 clones, with about 93% occurring only once. The source material was peripheral blood, sampled on day 0 of AZD1222 vaccination. The receptor set was obtained from an adult in good health.

Note on this clone: Germline and junction disagree at one end, which may indicate a read error. Other nucleotide sequences in the sample specify the same CDR3. This chain joins TRBV13 and TRBJ1-3; D gene unclear. The CDR3 is made up of 12 amino acids. CDR1 and CDR2 from the germline V gene are PRHDT and FYEKMQ (reference sequence). CDR3 in amino acids: CASSVGGNTIYF. CDR3 DNA: TGTGCCAGCAGCGTAGGGGGAAACACCATATATTTT.

The gene calls are TRBV18 and TRBJ1-4; no clear D. Per the germline V gene, CDR1 is KGHSH and CDR2 is LQKENI. This CDR3 comprises 14 residues. Trimming took off 6 bases at V and 1 base at J, with 9 bases between the two ends. CDR3 DNA sequence: TGTGCCAGCTCGCTAGAGGAAACTAATGAAAAACTGTTTTTT. Translation: CASSLEETNEKLFF.

This rearrangement joins TRBV2 to TRBJ2-3; D is undetermined. Trimming left V 7 bases short and J 6 bases short, with 14 bases between. The germline gives CDR1 SNHLY, CDR2 FYNNEI. The CDR3 runs 13 residues. In nucleotides, the CDR3 is TGTGCCAGCAAGGCCATCTTTTCCGATACGCAGTATTTT. Protein: CASKAIFSDTQYF. The full variable domain, with the rest looked up from reference TRBV2 and TRBJ2-3, is EPEVTQTPSHQVTQMGQEVILRCVPISNHLYFYWYRQILGQKVEFLVSFYNNEISEKSEIFDDQFSVERPDGSNFTLKIRSTKLEDSAMYFCASKAIFSDTQYFGPGTRLTVL.

The V call is TRBV6-5, the J call TRBJ2-2; a possible D gene is TRBD2 (6 bases). Germline V gives CDR1 MNHEY, CDR2 SVGAGI. V gave up 4 bases and J gave up 6 bases, with 18 bases separating them. This CDR3 spans 16 amino acids. The CDR3 loop is CASSLVISGGAGELFF. DNA of the CDR3: TGTGCCAGCAGTTTGGTTATTTCGGGCGGGGCCGGGGAGCTGTTTTTT.

V usage is TRBV6-4 and J usage is TRBJ2-1, with 7 bases aligning to TRBD1. The CDR3 is 14 residues long. The germline CDR1 and CDR2 sequences are MRHNA and SNTAGT. J gave up 4 bases and V 4 bases, and 4 bases lay outside the gene matches. CDR3 in amino acids: CASSAKGAYNEQFF. As DNA, the CDR3 is TGTGCCAGCAGTGCGAAGGGGGCTTACAATGAGCAGTTCTTC.